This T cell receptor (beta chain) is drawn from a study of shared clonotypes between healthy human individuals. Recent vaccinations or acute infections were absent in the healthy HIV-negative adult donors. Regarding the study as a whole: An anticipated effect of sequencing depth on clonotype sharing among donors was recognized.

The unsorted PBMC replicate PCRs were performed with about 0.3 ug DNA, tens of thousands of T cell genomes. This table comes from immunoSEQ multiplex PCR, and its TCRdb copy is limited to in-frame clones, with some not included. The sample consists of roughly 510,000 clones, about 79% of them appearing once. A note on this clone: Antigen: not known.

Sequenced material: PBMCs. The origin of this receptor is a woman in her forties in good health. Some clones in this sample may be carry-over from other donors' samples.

The CDR3 nucleotides read TGCGCCAGCAGCTCCCCTTCCGGGACAGGGGGAAACACCATATATTTT. It specifies CASSSPSGTGGNTIYF. The chain employs TRBV5-1 and TRBJ1-3, with 9 bases that match TRBD1. Germline V gene data show CDR1 as SGHRS and CDR2 as YFSETQ. Trimming cost V 3 bases and J 4 bases; bases outside gene matches: 8. CDR3 length: 16 amino acids.